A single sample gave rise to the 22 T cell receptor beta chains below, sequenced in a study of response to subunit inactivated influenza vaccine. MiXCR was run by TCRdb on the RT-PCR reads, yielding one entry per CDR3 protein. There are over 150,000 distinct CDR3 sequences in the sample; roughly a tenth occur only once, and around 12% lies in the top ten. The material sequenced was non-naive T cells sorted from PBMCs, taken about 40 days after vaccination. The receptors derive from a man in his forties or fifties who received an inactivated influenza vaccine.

The CDR3 region is CASRPSGGGTEAFF. The DNA for the CDR3 is TGTGCCAGCCGACCCTCGGGGGGAGGCACTGAAGCTTTCTTT. The rearrangement joins TRBV25-1 to TRBJ1-1; a possible D gene is TRBD1 (5 bases). Trimming took off 8 bases at V and 4 bases at J, with 17 bases between the two ends. Germline assignment: CDR1 MGHDK and CDR2 SYGVNS. The CDR3 runs 14 residues. Full variable domain (outside the CDR3, taken from reference TRBV25-1 and TRBJ1-1): EADIYQTPRYLVIGTGKKITLECSQTMGHDKMYWYQQDPGMELHLIHYSYGVNSTEKGDLSSESTVSRIRTEHFPLTLESARPSHTSQYLCASRPSGGGTEAFFGQGTRLTVV.

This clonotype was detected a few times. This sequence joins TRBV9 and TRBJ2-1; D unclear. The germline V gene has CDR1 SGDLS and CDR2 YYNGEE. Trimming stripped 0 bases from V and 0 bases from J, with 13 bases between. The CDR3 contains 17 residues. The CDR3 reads CASSVAWASSSYNEQFF. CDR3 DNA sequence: TGTGCCAGCAGCGTAGCTTGGGCCTCGAGCTCCTACAATGAGCAGTTCTTC.

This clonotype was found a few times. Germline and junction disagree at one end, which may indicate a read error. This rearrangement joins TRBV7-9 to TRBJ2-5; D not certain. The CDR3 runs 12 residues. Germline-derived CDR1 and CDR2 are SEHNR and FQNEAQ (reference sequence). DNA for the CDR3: TGTGCCAGCAGTGGTTACCAGGAGACCCAGTACTTC. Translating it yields CASSGYQETQYF.

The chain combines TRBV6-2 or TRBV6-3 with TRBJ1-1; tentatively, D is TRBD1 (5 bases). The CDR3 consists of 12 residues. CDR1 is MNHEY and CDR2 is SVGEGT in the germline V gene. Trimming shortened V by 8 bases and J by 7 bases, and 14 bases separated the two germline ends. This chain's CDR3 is CASRVPGGEAFF. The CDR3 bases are TGTGCCAGCCGCGTACCGGGGGGTGAAGCTTTCTTT.

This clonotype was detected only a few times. The CDR3 reads CSARGSGGNYEQYF. The CDR3 DNA follows: TGCAGTGCTAGGGGGTCAGGGGGAAACTACGAGCAGTACTTC. The V and J genes are TRBV20-1 and TRBJ2-7; 7 bases fit TRBD1. V lost 3 bases and J lost 3; bases outside the gene matches: 8. Germline loops: CDR1 DFQATT, CDR2 SNEGSKA (reference sequence). The CDR3 is 14 residues long.

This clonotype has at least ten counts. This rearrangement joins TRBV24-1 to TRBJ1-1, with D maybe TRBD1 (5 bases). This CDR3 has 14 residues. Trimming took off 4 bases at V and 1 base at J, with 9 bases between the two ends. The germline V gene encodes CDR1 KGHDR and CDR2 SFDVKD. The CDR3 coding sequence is TGTGCCACCAGTGAGGGGGGTAGGAACACTGAAGCTTTCTTT. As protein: CATSEGGRNTEAFF.

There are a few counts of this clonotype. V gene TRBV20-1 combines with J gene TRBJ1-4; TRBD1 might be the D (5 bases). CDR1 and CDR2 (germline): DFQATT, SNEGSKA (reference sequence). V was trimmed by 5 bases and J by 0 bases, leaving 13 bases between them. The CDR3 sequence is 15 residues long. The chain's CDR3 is CSAPRGGATNEKLFF. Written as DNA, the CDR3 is TGCAGTGCTCCCCGTGGGGGAGCAACTAATGAAAAACTGTTTTTT.

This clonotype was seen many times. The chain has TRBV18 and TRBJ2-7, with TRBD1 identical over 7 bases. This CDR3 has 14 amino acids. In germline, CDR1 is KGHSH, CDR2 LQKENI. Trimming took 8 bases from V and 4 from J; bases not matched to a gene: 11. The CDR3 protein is CASRDSVGYYEQYF. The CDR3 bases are TGTGCCAGCCGGGACAGCGTCGGATATTACGAGCAGTACTTC.

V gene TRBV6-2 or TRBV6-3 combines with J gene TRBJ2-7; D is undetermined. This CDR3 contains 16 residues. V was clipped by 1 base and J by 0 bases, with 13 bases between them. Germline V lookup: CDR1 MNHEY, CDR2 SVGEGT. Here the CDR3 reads CASSYWRSTSSYEQYF. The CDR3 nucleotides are TGTGCCAGCAGTTACTGGAGATCAACCTCCTCCTACGAGCAGTACTTC.

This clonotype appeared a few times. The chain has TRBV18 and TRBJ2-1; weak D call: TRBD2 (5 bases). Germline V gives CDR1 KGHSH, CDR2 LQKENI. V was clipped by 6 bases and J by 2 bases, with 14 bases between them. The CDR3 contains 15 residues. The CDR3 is CASSPWTGTYNEQFF. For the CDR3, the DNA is TGTGCCAGCTCGCCCTGGACGGGAACCTACAATGAGCAGTTCTTC.

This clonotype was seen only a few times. CDR3 region: CASSSRPALNNEQFF. CDR3 in DNA: TGTGCCAGCAGTTCCCGCCCGGCCCTTAACAATGAGCAGTTCTTC. The chain couples TRBV6-5 to TRBJ2-1; D not certain. V was trimmed by 4 bases and J by 5 bases, leaving 15 bases between them. This CDR3 has 15 residues. Germline assignment: CDR1 MNHEY and CDR2 SVGAGI.

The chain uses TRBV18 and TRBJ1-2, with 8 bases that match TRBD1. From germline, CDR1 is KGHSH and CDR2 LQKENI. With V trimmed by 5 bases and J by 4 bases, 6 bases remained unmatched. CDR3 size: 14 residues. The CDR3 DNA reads TGTGCCAGCTCAGCTGGGACAGGATCCTATGGCTACACCTTC. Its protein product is CASSAGTGSYGYTF.

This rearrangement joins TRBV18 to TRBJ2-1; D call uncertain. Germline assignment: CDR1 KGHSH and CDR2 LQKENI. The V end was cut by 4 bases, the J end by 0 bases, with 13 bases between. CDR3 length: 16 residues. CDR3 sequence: CASSLQQLSSYNEQFF. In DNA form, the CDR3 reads TGTGCCAGCTCACTCCAACAATTAAGCTCCTACAATGAGCAGTTCTTC.

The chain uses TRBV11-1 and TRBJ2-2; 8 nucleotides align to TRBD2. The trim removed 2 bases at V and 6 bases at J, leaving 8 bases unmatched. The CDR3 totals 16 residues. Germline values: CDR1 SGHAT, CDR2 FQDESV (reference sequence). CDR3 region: CASSLTRAGGAGELFF. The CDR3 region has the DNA TGTGCCAGCAGCTTAACGAGGGCGGGAGGCGCCGGGGAGCTGTTTTTT.

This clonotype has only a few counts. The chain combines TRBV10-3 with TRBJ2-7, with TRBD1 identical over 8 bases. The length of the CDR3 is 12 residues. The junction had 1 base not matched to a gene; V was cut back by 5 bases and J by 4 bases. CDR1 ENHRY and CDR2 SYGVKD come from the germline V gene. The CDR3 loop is CAISNRGYEQYF. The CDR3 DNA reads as TGTGCCATCAGTAACAGGGGGTACGAGCAGTACTTC.

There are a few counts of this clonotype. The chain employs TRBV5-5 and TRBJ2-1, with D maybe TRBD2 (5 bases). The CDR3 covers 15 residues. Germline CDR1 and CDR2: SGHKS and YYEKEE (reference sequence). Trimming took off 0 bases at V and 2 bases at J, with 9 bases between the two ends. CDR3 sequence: CASSLAADPYNEQFF. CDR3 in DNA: TGTGCCAGCAGCTTGGCAGCGGACCCCTACAATGAGCAGTTCTTC.

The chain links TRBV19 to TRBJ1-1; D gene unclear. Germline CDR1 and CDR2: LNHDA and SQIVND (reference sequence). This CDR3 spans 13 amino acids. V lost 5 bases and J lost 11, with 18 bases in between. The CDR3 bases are TGTGCCAGTAGTCCGGCGGACCTCAATGCGGCTTTCTTT. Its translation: CASSPADLNAAFF.

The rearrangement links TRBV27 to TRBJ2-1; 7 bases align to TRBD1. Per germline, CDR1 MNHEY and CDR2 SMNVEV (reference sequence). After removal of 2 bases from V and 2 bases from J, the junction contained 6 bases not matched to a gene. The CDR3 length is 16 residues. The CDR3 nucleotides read TGTGCCAGCAGTTTAAGGGGGCACCTTGCCTACAATGAGCAGTTCTTC. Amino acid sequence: CASSLRGHLAYNEQFF.

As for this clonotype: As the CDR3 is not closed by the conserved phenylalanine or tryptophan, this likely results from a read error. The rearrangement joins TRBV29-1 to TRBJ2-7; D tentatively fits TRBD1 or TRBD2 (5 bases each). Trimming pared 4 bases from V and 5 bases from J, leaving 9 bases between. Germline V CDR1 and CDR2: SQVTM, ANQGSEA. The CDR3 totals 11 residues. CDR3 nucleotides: TGCAGCGTTGCCCAGGGAGACGAGCAGTACCTC. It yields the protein CSVAQGDEQYL.

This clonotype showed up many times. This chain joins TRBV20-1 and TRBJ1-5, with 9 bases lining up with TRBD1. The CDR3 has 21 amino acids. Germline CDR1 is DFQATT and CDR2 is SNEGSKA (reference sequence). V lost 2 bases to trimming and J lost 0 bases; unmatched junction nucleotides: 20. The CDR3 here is CSARIGQGSWLRRNSNQPQHF. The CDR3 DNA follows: TGCAGTGCTAGAATCGGACAGGGGTCATGGTTACGCAGAAATAGCAATCAGCCCCAGCATTTT.

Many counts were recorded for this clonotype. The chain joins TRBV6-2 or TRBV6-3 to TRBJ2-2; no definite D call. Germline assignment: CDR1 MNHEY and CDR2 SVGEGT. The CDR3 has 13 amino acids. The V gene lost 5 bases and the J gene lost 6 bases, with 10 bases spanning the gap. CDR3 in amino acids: CASSPSKPGELFF. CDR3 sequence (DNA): TGTGCCAGCAGTCCATCGAAGCCCGGGGAGCTGTTTTTT.

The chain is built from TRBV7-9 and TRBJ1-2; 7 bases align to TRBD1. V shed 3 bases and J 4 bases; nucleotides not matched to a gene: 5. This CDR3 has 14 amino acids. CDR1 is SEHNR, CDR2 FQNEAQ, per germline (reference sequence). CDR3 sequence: CASSFAGTAYGYTF. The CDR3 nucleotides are TGTGCCAGCAGCTTTGCCGGGACAGCCTATGGCTACACCTTC.